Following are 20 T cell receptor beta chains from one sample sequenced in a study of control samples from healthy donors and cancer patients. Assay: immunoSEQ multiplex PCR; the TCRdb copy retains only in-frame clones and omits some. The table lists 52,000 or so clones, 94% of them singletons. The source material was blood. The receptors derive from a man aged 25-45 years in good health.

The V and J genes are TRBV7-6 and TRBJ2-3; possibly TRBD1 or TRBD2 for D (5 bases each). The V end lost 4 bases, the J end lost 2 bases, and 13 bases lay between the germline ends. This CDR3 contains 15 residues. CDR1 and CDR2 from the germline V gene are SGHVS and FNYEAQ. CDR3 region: CASSSTRGPTDTQYF. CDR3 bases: TGTGCCAGCAGCTCCACACGGGGACCCACAGATACGCAGTATTTT.

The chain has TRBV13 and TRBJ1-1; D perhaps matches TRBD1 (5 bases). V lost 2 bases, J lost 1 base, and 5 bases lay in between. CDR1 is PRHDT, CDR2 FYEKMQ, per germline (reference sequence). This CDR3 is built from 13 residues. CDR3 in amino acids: CASSLQGNTEAFF. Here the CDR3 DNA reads TGTGCCAGCAGCTTACAGGGGAACACTGAAGCTTTCTTT.

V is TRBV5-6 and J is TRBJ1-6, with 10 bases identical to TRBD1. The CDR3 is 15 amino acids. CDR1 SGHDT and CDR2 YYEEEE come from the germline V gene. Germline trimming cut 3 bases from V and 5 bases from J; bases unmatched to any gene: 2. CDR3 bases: TGTGCCAGCAGCTCTGGGACAGGGGATAATTCACCCCTCCACTTT. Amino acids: CASSSGTGDNSPLHF.

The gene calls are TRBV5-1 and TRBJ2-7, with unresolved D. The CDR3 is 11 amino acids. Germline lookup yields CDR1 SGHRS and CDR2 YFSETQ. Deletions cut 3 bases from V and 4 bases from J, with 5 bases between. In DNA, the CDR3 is TGCGCCAGCAGCTCCCTTTACGAGCAGTACTTC. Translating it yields CASSSLYEQYF.

The CDR3 nucleotides read TGTGCCAGCAGTTACGGACAGGTCTATGGCTACACCTTC. It specifies CASSYGQVYGYTF. V gene TRBV6-2 or TRBV6-3 combines with J gene TRBJ1-2; 7 positions agree with TRBD1. The ends lost 2 bases at V and 4 bases at J; junction bases unmatched: 1. Germline loops: CDR1 MNHEY, CDR2 SVGEGT. CDR3 length: 13 amino acids.

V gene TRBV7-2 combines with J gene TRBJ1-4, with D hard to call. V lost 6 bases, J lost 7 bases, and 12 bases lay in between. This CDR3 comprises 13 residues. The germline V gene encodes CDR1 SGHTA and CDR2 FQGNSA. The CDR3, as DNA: TGTGCCAGCAGACTTAGTCGGGGTGAAAAACTGTTTTTT. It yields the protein CASRLSRGEKLFF.

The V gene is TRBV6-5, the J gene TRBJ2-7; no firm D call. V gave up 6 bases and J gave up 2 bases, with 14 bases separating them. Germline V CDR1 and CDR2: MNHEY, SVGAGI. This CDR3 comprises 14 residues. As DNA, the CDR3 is TGTGCCAGCAGGCTAGGACGAGGAGCCTACGAGCAGTACTTC. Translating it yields CASRLGRGAYEQYF.

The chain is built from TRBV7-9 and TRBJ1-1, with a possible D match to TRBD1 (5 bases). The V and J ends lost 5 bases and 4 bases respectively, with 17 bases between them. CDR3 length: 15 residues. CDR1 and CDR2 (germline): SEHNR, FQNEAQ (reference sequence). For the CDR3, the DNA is TGTGCCAGCAGCCTAGGATGGGGGGAGGTCACTGAAGCTTTCTTT. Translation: CASSLGWGEVTEAFF.

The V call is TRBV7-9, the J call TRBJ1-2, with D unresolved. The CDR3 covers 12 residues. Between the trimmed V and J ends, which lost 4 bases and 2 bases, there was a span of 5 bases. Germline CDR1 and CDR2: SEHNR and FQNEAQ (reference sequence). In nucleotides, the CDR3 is TGTGCCAGCAGCTCGGAGAACTATGGCTACACCTTC. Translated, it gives CASSSENYGYTF.

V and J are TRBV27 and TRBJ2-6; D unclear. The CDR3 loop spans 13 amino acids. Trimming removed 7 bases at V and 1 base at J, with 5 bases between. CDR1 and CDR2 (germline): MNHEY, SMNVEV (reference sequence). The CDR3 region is CASTDSGANVLTF. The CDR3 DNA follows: TGTGCCAGCACCGATTCTGGGGCCAACGTCCTGACTTTC.

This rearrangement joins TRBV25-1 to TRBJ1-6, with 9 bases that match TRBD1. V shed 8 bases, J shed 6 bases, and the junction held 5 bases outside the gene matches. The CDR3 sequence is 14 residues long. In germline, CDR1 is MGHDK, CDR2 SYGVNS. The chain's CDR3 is CASGGTGSNSPLHF. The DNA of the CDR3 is TGTGCCAGCGGGGGGACAGGGTCTAATTCACCCCTCCACTTT.

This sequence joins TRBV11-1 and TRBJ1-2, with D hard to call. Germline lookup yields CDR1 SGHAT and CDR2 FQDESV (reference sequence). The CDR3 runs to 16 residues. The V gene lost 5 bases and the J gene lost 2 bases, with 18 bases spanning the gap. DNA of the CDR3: TGTGCCAGCAGCCTCACAGAGAACCCGGGGAACTATGGCTACACCTTC. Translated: CASSLTENPGNYGYTF.

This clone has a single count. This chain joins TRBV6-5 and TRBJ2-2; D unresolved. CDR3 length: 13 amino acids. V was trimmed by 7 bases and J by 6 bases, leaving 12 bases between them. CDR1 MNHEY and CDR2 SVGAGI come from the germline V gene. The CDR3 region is CASTRQDPGELFF. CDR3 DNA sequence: TGTGCCAGCACCCGACAAGATCCCGGGGAGCTGTTTTTT.

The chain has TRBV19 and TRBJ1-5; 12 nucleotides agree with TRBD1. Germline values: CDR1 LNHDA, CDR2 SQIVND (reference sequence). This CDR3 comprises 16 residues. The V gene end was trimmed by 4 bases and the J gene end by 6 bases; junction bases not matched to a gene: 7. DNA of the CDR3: TGTGCCAGTAGTACCTTACCGGGACAGGGGGCTCAGCCCCAGCATTTT. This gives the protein CASSTLPGQGAQPQHF.

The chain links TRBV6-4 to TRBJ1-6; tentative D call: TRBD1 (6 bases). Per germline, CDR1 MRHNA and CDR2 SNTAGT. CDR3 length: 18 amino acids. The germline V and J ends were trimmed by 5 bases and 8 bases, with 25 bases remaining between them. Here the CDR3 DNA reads TGTGCCAGCAGTCTCGGGACACCTATACGTCTAGGGGATTCACCCCTCCACTTT. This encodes CASSLGTPIRLGDSPLHF.

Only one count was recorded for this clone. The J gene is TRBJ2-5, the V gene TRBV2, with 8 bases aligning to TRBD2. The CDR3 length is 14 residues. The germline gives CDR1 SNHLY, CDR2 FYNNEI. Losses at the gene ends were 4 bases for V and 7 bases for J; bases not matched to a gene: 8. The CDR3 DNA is TGTGCCAGCAGTGTCACGGGAGGGTCTTGGACCCAGTACTTC. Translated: CASSVTGGSWTQYF.

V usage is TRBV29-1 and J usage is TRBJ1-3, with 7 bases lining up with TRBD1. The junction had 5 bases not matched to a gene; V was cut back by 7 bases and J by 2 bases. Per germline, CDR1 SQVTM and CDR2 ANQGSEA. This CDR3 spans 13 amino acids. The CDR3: CSALTGTGNTIYF. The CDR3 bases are TGCAGCGCCCTGACAGGGACTGGAAACACCATATATTTT.

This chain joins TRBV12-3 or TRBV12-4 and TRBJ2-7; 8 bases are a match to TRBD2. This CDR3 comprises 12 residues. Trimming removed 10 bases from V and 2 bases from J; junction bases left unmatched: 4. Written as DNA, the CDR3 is TGTGCCACGAGCGGGGGAACCTACGAGCAGTACTTC. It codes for CATSGGTYEQYF.

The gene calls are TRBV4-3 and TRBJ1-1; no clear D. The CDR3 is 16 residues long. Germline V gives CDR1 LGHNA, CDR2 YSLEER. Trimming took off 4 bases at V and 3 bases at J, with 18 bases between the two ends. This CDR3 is CASSPHNGLMDTEAFF. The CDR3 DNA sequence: TGCGCCAGCAGCCCCCATAACGGGCTAATGGACACTGAAGCTTTCTTT.

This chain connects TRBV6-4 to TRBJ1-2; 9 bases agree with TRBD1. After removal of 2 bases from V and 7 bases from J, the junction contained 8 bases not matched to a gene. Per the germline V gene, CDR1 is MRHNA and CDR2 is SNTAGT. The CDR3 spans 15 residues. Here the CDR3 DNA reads TGTGCCAGCAGTGACCCGGGACAGGGAATGGGTGGCTACACCTTC. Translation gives CASSDPGQGMGGYTF.